The source of this TCR beta chain is a study of blood T cell repertoires in COVID-19 (TCRdb year 2020). Background for the entire study: Samples covering the acute and convalescent phases of COVID-19 were provided by collaborators in the United States, Italy and Spain. The material from the prospective study consisted of cDNA or gDNA derived from T cells, B-cell-depleted T cells, or PBMCs. The repertoires were released in a freely available public database meant as a resource for research on the immune response to SARS-CoV-2. Samples came from the ongoing ImmuneRACE study (first 160 participants) plus 1,254 subjects from 6 global collaborators. Where available, HLA class I and class II types were taken from metadata supplied by the sample provider and were not determined by assay-based typing. A de-identified subject ID, COVID-19 status, age in years and sex were almost always included in the sample metadata. Deeply sampled blood TCRbeta repertoires from subjects exposed to, actively infected with, or recovered from COVID-19 were included in the dataset. General study outcomes and caveats: The quantity of clinical and demographic metadata differed by source and by participant and was supplied without curation.

TCRbeta CDR3 regions were amplified from genomic DNA using the immunoSEQ Assay, a bias-controlled multiplex PCR. Turning to the authors' computational methods: The number of nucleated cells in each sample was estimated from the amplification of reference gene primers within the assay. To quantify the absolute abundance of each unique TCRbeta CDR3 rearrangement, sequence reads were collapsed and filtered. For each sample, productive Simpson clonality was calculated as the square root of Simpson's diversity index over productive rearrangements. Drawn from immuneACCESS, this table holds only the in-frame rearrangements with V and J called that TCRdb kept. Clones are partly lost; checked studies trace under half to an unresolved V gene and leave the rest unexplained. From that table come the V and J calls and clone size; the DNA was used to work out D and trimming. Here the sample has some 180,000 clones; about 79% occur a single time. The ten largest clones take up under 15% of the sample.

Whole blood was collected in K2EDTA tubes by collaborating institutions according to the institutions' own protocols. Collaborator samples were shipped for TCRbeta analysis as frozen whole blood, isolated PBMCs, or DNA extracted from either sample type. Reading from cysteine to phenylalanine, the CDR3 counts 17 amino acids. The kept DNA is CDR3 alone, 51 bases in frame from the first base. For CDR1 and CDR2, the germline V gene lists KGHSH and LQKENI. V is pared back by 3 bases and J by 0 bases, with 15 bases lying between the germline termini. This clone has just one count. Its antigen target is currently unknown. Qualities for individual bases were not recorded, and no much larger clone is one base off.

The receptor's source is a human donor in a cohort sampled during active COVID-19. The specimen was peripheral blood. The chain joins TRBV18 to TRBJ1-3; the D gene is not confidently resolved. DNA sequence: TGTGCCAGCTCACCGGGTGAACTAATCGGCTCTGGAAACACCATATATTTT. The translation is CASSPGELIGSGNTIYF.